This T cell receptor beta chain was found in a study of Graves' ophthalmopathy and Graves' hyperthyroidism. Whole-study context: Before any treatment, peripheral blood was taken at the initial diagnosis.

In germline, CDR1 is LGHDT, CDR2 YNNKEL (reference sequence). The CDR3 length is 16 residues. This clonotype was recorded a few times. At one of its ends the junction is not consistent with the germline gene, which may arise from a read error. The authors amplified TCR beta CDR3 regions, and they did so from RNA transcripts for repertoire sequencing. Scientists carried out first-round RT-PCR using HTBI primers and then a second-round multiplex PCR. TCRdb analysed the multiplex PCR reads with MiXCR anew, one entry per CDR3 protein. Of hundreds of thousands of distinct CDR3 sequences in the sample, 35% to 50% are singletons; the top ten hold more than 2.5%. The starting material, roughly 9.4 ml of fresh peripheral blood, provided the PBMCs.

The V gene is TRBV3-1, the J gene TRBJ1-1; a weak D match, TRBD1 (6 bases). The sequence came from an adult man with Graves' ophthalmopathy. Sequenced input: peripheral blood. DNA for the CDR3: TGTGCTAGCAGCCTCCAAACGGGGGACATGAACACTGAAGCTTTCTTT. It is translated as CASSLQTGDMNTEAFF.